The rows below give T cell receptor beta chains drawn from one sample of a study of tumor and adjacent non-tumor tissue in lung cancer. Each CDR3 protein gets one entry after TCRdb re-called the multiplex PCR reads with MiXCR. This repertoire shows around 74,000 distinct CDR3 sequences, 55% to 70% found once; its top ten account for approximately 30%. Input material: distant non-tumor lung tissue. Receptors originate from a woman in her forties or fifties with non-small cell lung cancer. Both conserved end residues are part of each CDR3. The D gene is left open where the match is weak. The size field is filled for only some rows; it gives once, few, many or a size class.

J: TRBJ2-2; D: TRBD2; V: TRBV20-1; size: many; length: 15; DNA: TGCAGTGCTGGTCTAGCGGGAGGGTTCACCGGGGAGCTGTTTTTT; CDR3: CSAGLAGGFTGELFF
J: TRBJ1-6; D: TRBD1; V: TRBV28; size: .; length: 17; DNA: TGTGCCAGCAGTCAGGACAGGGGAGGGCTCAATAATTCACCCCTCCACTTT; CDR3: CASSQDRGGLNNSPLHF
J: TRBJ2-3; D: .; V: TRBV24-1; size: once; length: 16; DNA: TGTGCCACCAGTGATGCGCTAACGGGAGCTAGAGATACGCAGTATTTT; CDR3: CATSDALTGARDTQYF
J: TRBJ2-2; D: TRBD2; V: TRBV4-1; size: many; length: 18; DNA: TGCGCCAGCAGCCAAGATTTGGGACTAGCGGGAGGAGGCGGGGAGCTGTTTTTT; CDR3: CASSQDLGLAGGGGELFF
J: TRBJ2-1; D: .; V: TRBV28; size: .; length: 14; DNA: TGTGCCAGCAGTTTGGGTCAGATCGCCAATAAGCGGTTCTTC; CDR3: CASSLGQIANKRFF
J: TRBJ2-2; D: TRBD1; V: TRBV11-2; size: .; length: 18; DNA: TGTGCCAGGAGCTCCACCGCATACAGGGGAATGAACACCGGGGAACTGTTTTTT; CDR3: CARSSTAYRGMNTGELFF
J: TRBJ1-2; D: .; V: TRBV29-1; size: many; length: 12; DNA: TGCAGCGGTGACTCGTTGGACTATGGCTACACCTTC; CDR3: CSGDSLDYGYTF
J: TRBJ2-2; D: TRBD2; V: TRBV25-1; size: .; length: 15; DNA: TGTGCCAGCGCCGGGACTAGCGGGAGGCCCGGGGAGCTGTTTTTT; CDR3: CASAGTSGRPGELFF
J: TRBJ1-2; D: .; V: TRBV4-2; size: .; length: 17; DNA: TGTGCCAGTAGCCAAGATTCCGCCCAAGGGAGATACTATGGGTACACCTTC; CDR3: CASSQDSAQGRYYGYTF
J: TRBJ2-6; D: .; V: TRBV11-2; size: .; length: 18; DNA: TGTGCCAGCAGCTTAACGGAGAGTCTGTACTCTGGGGTCTACGTCCTGACTTTC; CDR3: CASSLTESLYSGVYVLTF
J: TRBJ2-3; D: TRBD2; V: TRBV7-8; size: few; length: 17; DNA: TGTGCCAGCAGCCCCCTAGCGGGAGTCGTCGGCACAGATACGCAGTATTTT; CDR3: CASSPLAGVVGTDTQYF
J: TRBJ1-5; D: .; V: TRBV12-3/TRBV12-4; size: once; length: 13; DNA: TGTGCCAGCAGTTTAGGGGAGTATCAGCCCCAGCATTTT; CDR3: CASSLGEYQPQHF
J: TRBJ2-1; D: TRBD2; V: TRBV24-1; size: few; length: 16; DNA: TGTGCCACCAGTGATCGAGCGGGAGGTCCCGACAATGAGCAGTTCTTC; CDR3: CATSDRAGGPDNEQFF
J: TRBJ2-1; D: TRBD2; V: TRBV20-1; size: .; length: 14; DNA: TGCAGTGCTAGCGGCCGGGAGGGTTACAATGAGCATTTCTTT; CDR3: CSASGREGYNEHFF
J: TRBJ2-1; D: .; V: TRBV5-8; size: medium-sized; length: 15; DNA: TGTGCCAGCAGGGAGAGGCGGGGCTCATACAATGAGCAGTTCTTC; CDR3: CASRERRGSYNEQFF
J: TRBJ2-7; D: .; V: TRBV6-2/TRBV6-3; size: many; length: 15; DNA: TGTGCCAGCAGTTACGCGGGGAACAAAGCCTACGAGCAGTACTTC; CDR3: CASSYAGNKAYEQYF
J: TRBJ2-5; D: TRBD1; V: TRBV5-1; size: .; length: 15; DNA: TGCGCCAGCAGCCACCAAGGGACAGGGATCGCGACCCAGTACTTC; CDR3: CASSHQGTGIATQYF
J: TRBJ2-1; D: .; V: TRBV4-2; size: .; length: 17; DNA: TGTGCCAACAGCCAAGACTCGGCTAGCGTGAGTTTGTATGAGCAGTTCTTC; CDR3: CANSQDSASVSLYEQFF
J: TRBJ2-1; D: .; V: TRBV5-1; size: .; length: 13; DNA: TGCGCCAGTAGCTTGCTGTGGGGTAATGAGCAGTTCTTC; CDR3: CASSLLWGNEQFF
J: TRBJ1-6; D: .; V: TRBV28; size: .; length: 14; DNA: TGTGCCAGCTTCAGGCAGGAAGATAATTCACCCCTCCACTTT; CDR3: CASFRQEDNSPLHF